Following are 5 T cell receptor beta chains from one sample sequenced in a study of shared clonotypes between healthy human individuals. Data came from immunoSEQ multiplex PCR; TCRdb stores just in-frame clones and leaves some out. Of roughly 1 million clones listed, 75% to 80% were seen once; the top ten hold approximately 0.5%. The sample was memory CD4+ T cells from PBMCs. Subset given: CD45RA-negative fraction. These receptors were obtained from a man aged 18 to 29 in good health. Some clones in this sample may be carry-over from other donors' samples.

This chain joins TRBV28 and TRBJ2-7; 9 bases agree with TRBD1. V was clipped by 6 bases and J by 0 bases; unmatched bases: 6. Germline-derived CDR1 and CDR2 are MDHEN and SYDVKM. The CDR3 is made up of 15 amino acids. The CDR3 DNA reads TGTGCCAGCAGGACCCCGACAGGGGGCTCCTACGAGCAGTACTTC. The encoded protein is CASRTPTGGSYEQYF.

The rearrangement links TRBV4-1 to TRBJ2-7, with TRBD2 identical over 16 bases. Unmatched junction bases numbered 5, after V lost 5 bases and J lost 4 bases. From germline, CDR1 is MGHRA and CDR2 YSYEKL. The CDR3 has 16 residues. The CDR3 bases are TGCGCCAGCAGCTTAGGGACTAGCGGGAGGGTTTACGAGCAGTACTTC. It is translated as CASSLGTSGRVYEQYF.

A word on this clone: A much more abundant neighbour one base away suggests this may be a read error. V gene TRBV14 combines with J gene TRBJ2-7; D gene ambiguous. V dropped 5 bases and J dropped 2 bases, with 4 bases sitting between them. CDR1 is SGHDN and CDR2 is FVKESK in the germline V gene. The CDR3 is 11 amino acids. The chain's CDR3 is CASSAAYEQYF. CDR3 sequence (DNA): TGTGCCAGCAGCGCCGCCTACGAGCAGTACTTC.

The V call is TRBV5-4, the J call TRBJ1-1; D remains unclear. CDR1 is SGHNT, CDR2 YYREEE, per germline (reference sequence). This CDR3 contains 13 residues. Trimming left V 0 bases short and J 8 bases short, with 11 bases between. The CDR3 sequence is CASSLAQTPEAFF. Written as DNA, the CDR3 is TGTGCCAGCAGCTTGGCACAGACCCCCGAAGCTTTCTTT.

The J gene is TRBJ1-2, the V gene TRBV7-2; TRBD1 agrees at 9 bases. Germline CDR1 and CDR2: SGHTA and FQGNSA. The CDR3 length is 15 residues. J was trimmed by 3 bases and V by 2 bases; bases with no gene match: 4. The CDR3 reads CASSLQGQGHYGYTF. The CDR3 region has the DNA TGTGCCAGCAGCTTACAGGGACAGGGCCACTATGGCTACACCTTC.